This T cell receptor (beta chain) appears in the sequencing data of a study of shared T cell receptors in the human thymus. Using immunoSEQ multiplex PCR, the repertoire was profiled, and TCRdb retains in-frame clones only, with some absent. The sample shows about 400,000 clones, 85% to 95% of them seen only once. Germline V CDR1 and CDR2: MNHEY, SMNVEV (reference sequence). The CDR3 loop spans 19 amino acids. V lost 2 bases to trimming and J lost 2 bases; unmatched junction nucleotides: 11. The sequence derives from a human donor. The gene calls are TRBV27 and TRBJ1-5; 11 nucleotides line up with TRBD1. Sequencing used thymocytes. The CDR3 sequence is CASSLVLPGQGEGNQPQHF. The CDR3 nucleotides read TGTGCCAGCAGTTTAGTTCTACCGGGACAGGGGGAAGGCAATCAGCCCCAGCATTTT.